This T cell receptor beta chain was captured by sequencing in a study of blood T cell repertoires in COVID-19 (dated by TCRdb to 2020 to 2021). Broadly, across the study: The collaborator samples originated in the United States, Italy and Spain and spanned the acute and convalescent phases of COVID-19. The samples were drawn from two sources: the first 160 participants of the ongoing ImmuneRACE study, and over 950 subjects contributed by 6 global collaborators. The material from the prospective study consisted of cDNA or gDNA derived from T cells, B-cell-depleted T cells, or PBMCs. A de-identified subject ID, COVID-19 status, age in years and sex were almost always included in the sample metadata. Where HLA class I and class II types were available, the types were taken from metadata supplied by the sample provider, not from assay-based typing. The repertoires were released in a freely available public database meant as a resource for research on the immune response to SARS-CoV-2. The dataset comprised deeply sampled blood TCRbeta repertoires from subjects exposed to, actively infected with, or recovered from COVID-19.

Concerning this clone itself: This clone's antigen is unknown. Per-base qualities were not stored, and no clone one base away is much larger.

Samples from volunteer blood donors who had recovered from COVID-19 were contributed by a second Seattle source. Whole blood was collected in K2EDTA tubes by collaborating institutions according to the institutions' own protocols. For TCRbeta analysis, collaborators shipped samples as frozen whole blood, isolated PBMCs, or DNA extracted from either of those sample types. The immunoSEQ Assay, a bias-controlled multiplex PCR, was used to amplify TCRbeta CDR3 regions from genomic DNA. As for the authors' bioinformatics: The number of nucleated cells in each sample was estimated by amplification of reference gene primers within the assay. Sequence reads were collapsed and filtered to measure the absolute abundance of every unique TCRbeta CDR3 rearrangement. For each sample, productive Simpson clonality was calculated as the square root of Simpson's diversity index over productive rearrangements. The clones in this table, taken by TCRdb from immuneACCESS, are in-frame only. Not every clone is retained; where verified, under half of the shortfall comes from an unresolved V gene, and the cause of the rest is unknown. The DNA gave D and trimming, while V, J and clone size come from that table. This sample holds about 120,000 clones; roughly nine tenths were observed only once. About 8% of the sample is held by the ten biggest clonotypes.

Findings and caveats that apply to the study as a whole: Clinical and demographic metadata were provided uncurated, with the amount varying by source and participant.

Cut back by 6 bases and 7 bases, the V and J ends lie 12 bases apart. According to the germline V gene, CDR1 reads SNHLY and CDR2 reads FYNNEI. The CDR3 runs 12 amino acids, cysteine and phenylalanine included. The DNA shown is the 36-base CDR3, in frame from base 1. This clonotype originated in a man aged 65 to 85 who had recovered from COVID-19. The chain employs TRBV2 and TRBJ1-1; a confident D gene designation cannot be given. The sample taken for sequencing was peripheral blood. The CDR3 corresponds to CASSFLSVEAFF. The bases read TGTGCCAGCAGCTTCCTCTCAGTTGAAGCTTTCTTT.